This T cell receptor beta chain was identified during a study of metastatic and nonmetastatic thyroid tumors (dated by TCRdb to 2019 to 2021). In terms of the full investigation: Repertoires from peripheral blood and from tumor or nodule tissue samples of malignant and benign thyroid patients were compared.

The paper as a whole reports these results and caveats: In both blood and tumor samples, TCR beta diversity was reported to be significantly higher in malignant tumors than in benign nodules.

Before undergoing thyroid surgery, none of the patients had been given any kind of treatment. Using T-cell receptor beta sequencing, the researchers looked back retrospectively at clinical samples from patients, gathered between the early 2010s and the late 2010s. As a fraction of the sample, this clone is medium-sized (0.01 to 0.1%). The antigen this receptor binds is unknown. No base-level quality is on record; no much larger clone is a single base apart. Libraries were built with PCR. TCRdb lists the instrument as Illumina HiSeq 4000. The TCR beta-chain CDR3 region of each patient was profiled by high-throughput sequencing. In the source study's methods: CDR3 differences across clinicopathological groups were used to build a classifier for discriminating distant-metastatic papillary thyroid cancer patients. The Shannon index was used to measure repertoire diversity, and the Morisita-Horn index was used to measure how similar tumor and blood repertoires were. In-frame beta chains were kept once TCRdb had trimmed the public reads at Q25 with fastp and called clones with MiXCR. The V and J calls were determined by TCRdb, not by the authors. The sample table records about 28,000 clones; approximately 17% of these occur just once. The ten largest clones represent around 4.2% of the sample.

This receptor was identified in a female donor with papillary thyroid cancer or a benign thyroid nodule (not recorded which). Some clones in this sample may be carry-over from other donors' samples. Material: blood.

Here is the DNA: TGTGCCAGCAGTGTAGGGCCCACAGGGGGCGGCGAGCAGTACTTC. This translates into CASSVGPTGGGEQYF. The rearrangement joined TRBV6-1 to TRBJ2-7, with 9 bases matching TRBD1. Germline trimming: 4 bases from V, 6 bases from J; junction bases outside gene matches: 10. The cysteine opens and the phenylalanine closes a CDR3 of 15 amino acids. Only CDR3 DNA remains: 45 bases, in frame from the first base. CDR1 and CDR2, looked up from the germline V gene, are MNHNS and SASEGT.